A selection of T cell receptor beta chains follows, all from one sample in a study of blood T cell repertoires in COVID-19. Sequencing was performed with immunoSEQ multiplex PCR; in TCRdb, only in-frame clones are kept and a portion is missing. This table holds 150,000 to 200,000 clones, 82% found once. Source material: PBMCs or T cells enriched from blood (not recorded which). The receptor set was obtained from a woman in her sixties or seventies with acute COVID-19. Both conserved end residues are part of each CDR3. The order of the fields is V gene, D gene, clone size, J gene, CDR3 protein, CDR3 DNA. D genes are given only for firm matches. Size is omitted from some rows. Given values are once, few, many or a class for expanded clones.

v_gene: TRBV29-1
d_gene: .
abundance: few
j_gene: TRBJ2-5
CDR3aa: CSVWGTDVTQYF
CDR3nt: TGCAGCGTGTGGGGCACCGATGTGACCCAGTACTTC

v_gene: TRBV4-3
d_gene: .
abundance: few
j_gene: TRBJ1-1
CDR3aa: CASSQGRGLNTEAFF
CDR3nt: TGCGCCAGCAGCCAAGGGCGGGGTCTGAACACTGAAGCTTTCTTT

v_gene: TRBV24-1
d_gene: .
abundance: .
j_gene: TRBJ2-3
CDR3aa: CATSAEAFDTQYF
CDR3nt: TGTGCCACCAGTGCAGAGGCCTTCGATACGCAGTATTTT

v_gene: TRBV2
d_gene: .
abundance: .
j_gene: TRBJ2-7
CDR3aa: CASSGGGAGEQYF
CDR3nt: TGTGCCAGCAGTGGTGGAGGAGCTGGTGAGCAGTACTTC

v_gene: TRBV19
d_gene: .
abundance: .
j_gene: TRBJ1-2
CDR3aa: CASSIRRADSGGYTF
CDR3nt: TGTGCCAGTAGTATACGCAGGGCGGATTCGGGTGGCTACACCTTC

v_gene: TRBV5-4
d_gene: .
abundance: .
j_gene: TRBJ1-3
CDR3aa: CASSSTLSTIYF
CDR3nt: TGTGCCAGCAGCTCGACATTAAGCACCATATATTTT

v_gene: TRBV19
d_gene: .
abundance: .
j_gene: TRBJ2-6
CDR3aa: CASSIGKQGISGANVLTF
CDR3nt: TGTGCCAGTAGTATAGGAAAACAGGGAATCTCTGGGGCCAACGTCCTGACTTTC

v_gene: TRBV6-5
d_gene: .
abundance: .
j_gene: TRBJ1-3
CDR3aa: CASSYVQGAGNTIYF
CDR3nt: TGTGCCAGCAGTTACGTACAGGGAGCCGGAAACACCATATATTTT

v_gene: TRBV4-1
d_gene: .
abundance: few
j_gene: TRBJ1-3
CDR3aa: CASSQKRGNTIYF
CDR3nt: TGCGCCAGCAGCCAAAAGAGGGGAAACACCATATATTTT

v_gene: TRBV5-1
d_gene: .
abundance: .
j_gene: TRBJ2-1
CDR3aa: CASSLTQSEQFF
CDR3nt: TGCGCCAGCAGCCTTACACAGTCAGAGCAGTTCTTC

v_gene: TRBV7-2
d_gene: .
abundance: .
j_gene: TRBJ2-3
CDR3aa: CASSFVTGGADTQYF
CDR3nt: TGTGCCAGCAGCTTCGTTACTGGGGGCGCAGATACGCAGTATTTT

v_gene: TRBV5-4
d_gene: .
abundance: .
j_gene: TRBJ2-3
CDR3aa: CASSLALDTQYF
CDR3nt: TGTGCCAGCAGCTTGGCTTTAGATACGCAGTATTTT

v_gene: TRBV7-2
d_gene: .
abundance: .
j_gene: TRBJ1-2
CDR3aa: CASSPGGADGYTF
CDR3nt: TGTGCCAGCAGCCCGGGGGGCGCCGATGGCTACACCTTC

v_gene: TRBV2
d_gene: .
abundance: .
j_gene: TRBJ2-1
CDR3aa: CASSASASYNEQFF
CDR3nt: TGTGCCAGCAGCGCTAGTGCCTCCTACAATGAGCAGTTCTTC

v_gene: TRBV7-6
d_gene: .
abundance: .
j_gene: TRBJ2-3
CDR3aa: CASSLEVGSSAGSTQYF
CDR3nt: TGTGCCAGCAGCTTAGAAGTGGGGTCCTCGGCGGGAAGTACGCAGTATTTT

v_gene: TRBV5-4
d_gene: TRBD2
abundance: .
j_gene: TRBJ2-1
CDR3aa: CASSLGGGRAGYNEQFF
CDR3nt: TGTGCCAGCAGCTTGGGTGGCGGGAGGGCTGGCTACAATGAGCAGTTCTTC

v_gene: TRBV7-6
d_gene: .
abundance: .
j_gene: TRBJ2-2
CDR3aa: CASSSRAATNTGELFF
CDR3nt: TGTGCCAGCAGCTCGCGGGCGGCCACCAACACCGGGGAGCTGTTTTTT

v_gene: TRBV19
d_gene: .
abundance: .
j_gene: TRBJ1-2
CDR3aa: CASSIGSRRGYGYTF
CDR3nt: TGTGCCAGTAGTATAGGGTCACGGAGGGGCTATGGCTACACCTTC

v_gene: TRBV7-6
d_gene: .
abundance: few
j_gene: TRBJ1-2
CDR3aa: CASSQLRADGYTF
CDR3nt: TGTGCCAGCAGCCAGCTGCGGGCAGATGGCTACACCTTC

v_gene: TRBV6-4
d_gene: TRBD2
abundance: .
j_gene: TRBJ2-1
CDR3aa: CASSLLAGNEQFF
CDR3nt: TGTGCCAGCAGTTTACTAGCGGGCAATGAGCAGTTCTTC

v_gene: TRBV5-1
d_gene: .
abundance: .
j_gene: TRBJ2-3
CDR3aa: CASSLDAGRWDTQYF
CDR3nt: TGCGCCAGCAGCTTGGACGCGGGGAGGTGGGATACGCAGTATTTT

v_gene: TRBV19
d_gene: TRBD2
abundance: .
j_gene: TRBJ2-5
CDR3aa: CASSTSWGQGGETQYF
CDR3nt: TGTGCCAGTAGTACGTCGTGGGGCCAGGGAGGGGAGACCCAGTACTTC

v_gene: TRBV11-2
d_gene: TRBD1
abundance: .
j_gene: TRBJ1-2
CDR3aa: CASSRGQHYGYTF
CDR3nt: TGTGCCAGCAGCCGGGGACAGCACTATGGCTACACCTTC

v_gene: TRBV6-5
d_gene: .
abundance: .
j_gene: TRBJ2-1
CDR3aa: CASSYGGGSDEQFF
CDR3nt: TGTGCCAGCAGTTACGGGGGAGGTAGCGATGAGCAGTTCTTC

v_gene: TRBV12-3/TRBV12-4
d_gene: .
abundance: .
j_gene: TRBJ1-1
CDR3aa: CASSVGENTEAFF
CDR3nt: TGTGCCAGCAGTGTGGGAGAGAACACTGAAGCTTTCTTT

v_gene: TRBV5-1
d_gene: TRBD2
abundance: .
j_gene: TRBJ2-1
CDR3aa: CASSLGWAGDYNEQFF
CDR3nt: TGCGCCAGCAGCTTGGGTTGGGCGGGAGACTACAATGAGCAGTTCTTC

v_gene: TRBV18
d_gene: .
abundance: .
j_gene: TRBJ1-6
CDR3aa: CASSPGEDNSPLHF
CDR3nt: TGTGCCAGCTCACCGGGAGAGGATAATTCACCCCTCCACTTT

v_gene: TRBV19
d_gene: TRBD2
abundance: .
j_gene: TRBJ2-3
CDR3aa: CASRPNLRGTSGSPDTQYF
CDR3nt: TGTGCCAGTAGACCCAACCTCCGGGGGACTAGCGGGAGTCCAGATACGCAGTATTTT

v_gene: TRBV5-5
d_gene: TRBD1
abundance: once
j_gene: TRBJ1-2
CDR3aa: CASSLRQGSNYGYTF
CDR3nt: TGTGCCAGCAGCCTTCGACAGGGGTCAAACTATGGCTACACCTTC

v_gene: TRBV18
d_gene: .
abundance: few
j_gene: TRBJ2-2
CDR3aa: CASSPRDITGELFF
CDR3nt: TGTGCCAGCTCACCGCGTGACATTACCGGGGAGCTGTTTTTT

v_gene: TRBV5-1
d_gene: TRBD1
abundance: .
j_gene: TRBJ2-3
CDR3aa: CASSLTGTGIADTQYF
CDR3nt: TGCGCCAGCAGCTTGACCGGGACAGGGATCGCAGATACGCAGTATTTT

v_gene: TRBV2
d_gene: TRBD1
abundance: .
j_gene: TRBJ2-2
CDR3aa: CASSETGATGELFF
CDR3nt: TGTGCCAGCTCTGAGACAGGGGCCACCGGGGAGCTGTTTTTT

v_gene: TRBV3-1/TRBV3-2
d_gene: TRBD1
abundance: .
j_gene: TRBJ1-1
CDR3aa: CASSLADRGAFF
CDR3nt: TGTGCCAGCAGCCTCGCCGACAGGGGGGCTTTCTTT

v_gene: TRBV29-1
d_gene: .
abundance: few
j_gene: TRBJ2-3
CDR3aa: CSVEDTADTQYF
CDR3nt: TGCAGCGTTGAAGATACTGCGGATACGCAGTATTTT

v_gene: TRBV5-6
d_gene: TRBD1
abundance: .
j_gene: TRBJ2-7
CDR3aa: CASSLRGRGSYEQYF
CDR3nt: TGTGCCAGCAGCTTGAGGGGGCGCGGTTCCTACGAGCAGTACTTC

v_gene: TRBV19
d_gene: TRBD1
abundance: .
j_gene: TRBJ1-1
CDR3aa: CASSTGQSLGEAFF
CDR3nt: TGTGCCAGTAGTACGGGACAGAGTTTGGGTGAAGCTTTCTTT

v_gene: TRBV4-3
d_gene: .
abundance: .
j_gene: TRBJ1-2
CDR3aa: CASSQGDSRYTF
CDR3nt: TGCGCCAGCAGCCAGGGGGACTCCCGCTACACCTTC

v_gene: TRBV5-1
d_gene: TRBD1
abundance: .
j_gene: TRBJ1-6
CDR3aa: CASGQGENSPLHF
CDR3nt: TGCGCCAGCGGTCAGGGGGAAAATTCACCCCTCCACTTT

v_gene: TRBV30
d_gene: .
abundance: few
j_gene: TRBJ1-3
CDR3aa: CAWSRSGNTIYF
CDR3nt: TGTGCCTGGAGTCGTTCTGGAAACACCATATATTTT

v_gene: TRBV2
d_gene: TRBD1
abundance: few
j_gene: TRBJ2-1
CDR3aa: CASSRTGFNEQFF
CDR3nt: TGTGCCAGCAGTCGGACAGGGTTCAATGAGCAGTTCTTC

v_gene: TRBV11-2
d_gene: TRBD2
abundance: .
j_gene: TRBJ2-3
CDR3aa: CASSSGRDTDTQYF
CDR3nt: TGTGCCAGCAGCAGCGGGAGAGATACAGATACGCAGTATTTT

v_gene: TRBV29-1
d_gene: .
abundance: .
j_gene: TRBJ1-2
CDR3aa: CSVWSIYGYTF
CDR3nt: TGCAGCGTGTGGAGTATCTATGGCTACACCTTC

v_gene: TRBV7-9
d_gene: TRBD1
abundance: .
j_gene: TRBJ1-4
CDR3aa: CASSLATGGNEKLFF
CDR3nt: TGTGCCAGCAGCTTAGCGACAGGGGGGAATGAAAAACTGTTTTTT

v_gene: TRBV5-6
d_gene: TRBD1
abundance: .
j_gene: TRBJ1-1
CDR3aa: CASNLLDRVGTEAFF
CDR3nt: TGTGCCAGCAACCTTTTAGACAGGGTGGGAACTGAAGCTTTCTTT

v_gene: TRBV4-2
d_gene: TRBD1
abundance: .
j_gene: TRBJ1-3
CDR3aa: CASSQDQGQTFSGNTIYF
CDR3nt: TGTGCCAGCAGCCAAGATCAGGGACAGACCTTCTCTGGAAACACCATATATTTT

v_gene: TRBV23-1
d_gene: TRBD2
abundance: .
j_gene: TRBJ2-1
CDR3aa: CASSQSSSGRVGEQFF
CDR3nt: TGCGCCAGCAGTCAATCGTCTAGCGGGAGAGTAGGTGAGCAGTTCTTC

v_gene: TRBV7-8
d_gene: TRBD1
abundance: .
j_gene: TRBJ1-6
CDR3aa: CASSLAGTDNSPLHF
CDR3nt: TGTGCCAGCAGCTTAGCTGGGACAGATAATTCACCCCTCCACTTT

v_gene: TRBV4-2
d_gene: TRBD2
abundance: .
j_gene: TRBJ2-1
CDR3aa: CASSQALAGGTYNEQFF
CDR3nt: TGTGCCAGCAGCCAAGCTTTAGCGGGGGGGACATACAATGAGCAGTTCTTC

v_gene: TRBV27
d_gene: .
abundance: .
j_gene: TRBJ1-4
CDR3aa: CASRGPRATNEKLFF
CDR3nt: TGTGCCAGCAGGGGGCCCAGGGCCACTAATGAAAAACTGTTTTTT